This passage covers 27 T cell receptor beta chains from one sample sequenced in a study of shared T cell receptors in the human thymus. Measured with immunoSEQ multiplex PCR; TCRdb has only the in-frame clones, and not every one. The sample has more than 550,000 clones, about 87% seen once; the top ten hold 0.0094%. Another study also made use of these data, one on human thymus T cells.

What was sequenced was thymocytes. These receptors came from a boy less than two years old with a congenital heart defect.

This clone was counted a few times. V is TRBV5-1 and J is TRBJ1-1; 8 positions match TRBD1. The V segment lost 0 bases and the J segment 0 bases; nucleotides outside the gene matches: 4. Germline values: CDR1 SGHRS, CDR2 YFSETQ. CDR3 length: 16 residues. CDR3 DNA: TGCGCCAGCAGCTTGGGCAGGGGGCTGATGAACACTGAAGCTTTCTTT. Its translation: CASSLGRGLMNTEAFF.

The chain couples TRBV6-1 to TRBJ1-2; the match to TRBD1 covers 9 bases. In germline, CDR1 is MNHNS, CDR2 SASEGT. The CDR3 contains 15 residues. Trimming cost V 1 base and J 4 bases; bases outside gene matches: 4. CDR3 in amino acids: CASSEDRGHGYGYTF. In DNA form, the CDR3 reads TGTGCCAGCAGTGAAGACAGGGGGCACGGCTATGGCTACACCTTC.

This clone appeared a single time. The chain has TRBV4-3 and TRBJ1-2, with 7 positions matching TRBD1. Unmatched junction bases numbered 9, after V lost 4 bases and J lost 4 bases. Germline lookup yields CDR1 LGHNA and CDR2 YSLEER. This CDR3 contains 15 residues. The CDR3 sequence: CASSPGVGGGYGYTF. The CDR3 DNA follows: TGCGCCAGCAGCCCGGGGGTAGGGGGCGGCTATGGCTACACCTTC.

This clone was counted once. V gene TRBV18 combines with J gene TRBJ2-1, with 7 bases lining up with TRBD1. The CDR3 runs 16 residues. The J segment lost 4 bases and the V segment lost 5 bases, leaving 11 bases of the junction unmatched. CDR1 and CDR2 from the germline V gene are KGHSH and LQKENI. The CDR3 bases are TGTGCCAGCTCATATTCACAGGGGCAACAATACAATGAGCAGTTCTTC. It is translated as CASSYSQGQQYNEQFF.

The chain carries TRBV6-1 and TRBJ2-1; TRBD1 might be the D (5 bases). This CDR3 contains 17 residues. Trimming shortened V by 1 base and J by 2 bases, and 15 bases separated the two germline ends. Germline values: CDR1 MNHNS, CDR2 SASEGT. The CDR3 DNA follows: TGTGCCAGCAGTGAAGAGATACATCGACAGCCCTACAATGAGCAGTTCTTC. Protein product: CASSEEIHRQPYNEQFF.

This clone was seen only a few times. The rearrangement links TRBV19 to TRBJ2-7, with TRBD1 matching over 9 bases. The J segment lost 3 bases and the V segment lost 5 bases, leaving 14 bases of the junction unmatched. CDR1 and CDR2 (germline): LNHDA, SQIVND (reference sequence). The CDR3 consists of 17 residues. CDR3 DNA: TGTGCCAGTAGTCCAGACTCGGGACAGGGTTTGGGCTACGAGCAGTACTTC. This gives the protein CASSPDSGQGLGYEQYF.

This rearrangement joins TRBV9 to TRBJ1-4; D is ambiguous. Germline V CDR1 and CDR2: SGDLS, YYNGEE. This CDR3 region has 15 residues. V was shortened by 0 bases and J by 7 bases, with 13 bases between the two germline ends. The CDR3 sequence: CASSVGPGYSEKLFF. CDR3 DNA sequence: TGTGCCAGCAGCGTAGGTCCGGGGTACAGTGAAAAACTGTTTTTT.

The chain carries TRBV10-3 and TRBJ1-2; 11 bases line up with TRBD1. The CDR3 is 14 amino acids. J lost 4 bases, V lost 10 bases, and 8 bases had no gene match. CDR1 and CDR2 from the germline V gene are ENHRY and SYGVKD. CDR3 nucleotides: TGTGCCACCTGGGACAGGGGGTTGGTCTATGGCTACACCTTC. Translation gives CATWDRGLVYGYTF.

V is TRBV25-1 and J is TRBJ2-3; 7 bases map to TRBD1. V shed 3 bases and J 0 bases; nucleotides not matched to a gene: 3. This CDR3 is 15 amino acids long. In germline, CDR1 is MGHDK, CDR2 SYGVNS. The CDR3 region has the DNA TGTGCCAGCAGTGAGACAGGGCATAGCACAGATACGCAGTATTTT. Protein: CASSETGHSTDTQYF.

This sequence joins TRBV7-9 and TRBJ2-6; D possibly corresponds to TRBD1 (6 bases). Trimming took 2 bases from V and 2 from J, leaving 16 bases between them. Germline V gives CDR1 SEHNR, CDR2 FQNEAQ (reference sequence). The CDR3 is made up of 18 amino acids. The CDR3 coding sequence is TGTGCCAGCAGCTTAAAACAGGGAATCTTTGCTGGGGCCAACGTCCTGACTTTC. Translated, it gives CASSLKQGIFAGANVLTF. Looking up the rest from reference TRBV7-9 and TRBJ2-6 gives the full variable domain: DTGVSQNPRHKITKRGQNVTFRCDPISEHNRLYWYRQTLGQGPEFLTYFQNEAQLEKSRLLSDRFSAERPKGSFSTLEIQRTEQGDSAMYLCASSLKQGIFAGANVLTFGAGSRLTVL.

The chain recombines TRBV28 with TRBJ1-5, with TRBD1 matching over 7 bases. CDR3 length: 15 residues. Germline V gives CDR1 MDHEN, CDR2 SYDVKM. The J segment lost 5 bases and the V segment lost 8 bases, leaving 12 bases of the junction unmatched. For the CDR3, the DNA is TGTGCCAGCCGGTTAGAAAACAGGGGCGATCAGCCCCAGCATTTT. Protein product: CASRLENRGDQPQHF.

The CDR3 DNA is TGTGCCACCAGCAGCGTGCAGGGGGCGCGAAGTGAAAAACTGTTTTTT. Its protein product is CATSSVQGARSEKLFF. This sequence joins TRBV15 and TRBJ1-4, with TRBD1 identical over 8 bases. This CDR3 spans 16 amino acids. The J segment lost 7 bases and the V segment lost 3 bases, leaving 10 bases of the junction unmatched. Germline V lookup: CDR1 LNHNV, CDR2 YYDKDF (reference sequence).

CDR3 bases: TGTGCCAGCAGCGCGCAGGGTTCCACAGATACGCAGTATTTT. The encoded protein is CASSAQGSTDTQYF. The chain carries TRBV9 and TRBJ2-3; TRBD1 might be the D (5 bases). The CDR3 loop spans 14 amino acids. Germline V lookup: CDR1 SGDLS, CDR2 YYNGEE. The V and J ends lost 3 bases and 2 bases respectively, with 10 bases between them. Variable domain in full (rest from reference TRBV9 and TRBJ2-3): DSGVTQTPKHLITATGQRVTLRCSPRSGDLSVYWYQQSLDQGLQFLIQYYNGEERAKGNILERFSAQQFPDLHSELNLSSLELGDSALYFCASSAQGSTDTQYFGPGTRLTVL.

The chain carries TRBV28 and TRBJ1-2; no clear D. CDR1 is MDHEN, CDR2 SYDVKM, per germline. Between the trimmed V and J ends, which lost 1 base and 5 bases, there was a span of 14 bases. The CDR3 runs 15 residues. CDR3 coding DNA: TGTGCCAGCAGTTTATCGGCGACGGGAATATATGGCTACACCTTC. This sequence encodes CASSLSATGIYGYTF.

The chain carries TRBV6-6 and TRBJ2-1; 8 positions agree with TRBD2. Germline trimming cut 6 bases from V and 8 bases from J; bases unmatched to any gene: 15. CDR1 and CDR2 from the germline V gene are MNHNY and SVGAGI (reference sequence). The CDR3 length is 16 residues. The CDR3 region has the DNA TGTGCCAGCAGGGATAGAGGGGGACTAGTAATAGATGAGCAGTTCTTC. Translating gives CASRDRGGLVIDEQFF.

J is TRBJ1-2 and V is TRBV27; the D is unclear. CDR3 length: 16 residues. The germline gives CDR1 MNHEY, CDR2 SMNVEV (reference sequence). Trimming removed 0 bases at V and 6 bases at J, with 17 bases between. Here the CDR3 reads CASSLSVGSVENGYTF. The CDR3 region has the DNA TGTGCCAGCAGTTTATCCGTCGGGTCGGTTGAGAATGGCTACACCTTC.

The V and J genes are TRBV19 and TRBJ2-1, with a tentative D call TRBD2 (7 bases). This CDR3 is built from 15 residues. Trimming removed 7 bases from V and 6 bases from J, with 19 bases in between. CDR1 and CDR2 from the germline V gene are LNHDA and SQIVND (reference sequence). CDR3 DNA sequence: TGTGCCAGTACCCCGGGGGGCTCCATTCGCAATGAGCAGTTCTTC. Translating gives CASTPGGSIRNEQFF.

The J gene is TRBJ1-5, the V gene TRBV19, with TRBD1 matching over 9 bases. The CDR3 is made up of 13 amino acids. The V segment lost 7 bases and the J segment 5 bases; nucleotides outside the gene matches: 3. Germline V gene sequence: CDR1 LNHDA, CDR2 SQIVND (reference sequence). CDR3 in DNA: TGTGCCAGTACCAGGGACAGGGATCAGCCCCAGCATTTT. The encoded protein is CASTRDRDQPQHF.

The chain joins TRBV10-1 to TRBJ2-3; 8 positions match TRBD1. This CDR3 has 14 residues. J was trimmed by 1 base and V by 8 bases; bases with no gene match: 5. The germline gives CDR1 WNHNN, CDR2 SYGVQD (reference sequence). The chain's CDR3 is CASAPGQGTDTQYF. CDR3 nucleotides: TGCGCCAGCGCTCCGGGACAGGGCACAGATACGCAGTATTTT.

V usage is TRBV7-9 and J usage is TRBJ2-1, with 7 bases identical to TRBD1. J lost 8 bases, V lost 5 bases, and 12 bases had no gene match. Germline CDR1 SEHNR, CDR2 FQNEAQ (reference sequence). The CDR3 extends over 15 amino acids. CDR3 in DNA: TGTGCCAGCAGCCTGACAGGGATTGGGGGCGATGAGCAGTTCTTC. Encoded protein: CASSLTGIGGDEQFF.

The V call is TRBV4-1, the J call TRBJ1-1; tentatively, D is TRBD1 (5 bases). The CDR3 consists of 17 residues. The V and J ends lost 1 base and 5 bases respectively, with 20 bases between them. CDR1 is MGHRA, CDR2 YSYEKL, per germline. CDR3 bases: TGCGCCAGCAGCCAAGGGGACCCGGCGGGGTGGGAGACTGAAGCTTTCTTT. Protein: CASSQGDPAGWETEAFF.

The chain uses TRBV9 and TRBJ2-2, with 7 bases lining up with TRBD2. Germline V gives CDR1 SGDLS, CDR2 YYNGEE. The CDR3 length is 15 residues. V dropped 0 bases and J dropped 7; count of bases not matched to a gene: 6. CDR3 in amino acids: CASSVGAGMSGELFF. The CDR3 region has the DNA TGTGCCAGCAGCGTAGGAGCGGGGATGAGCGGGGAGCTGTTTTTT.

The chain links TRBV19 to TRBJ1-1; no clear D gene. There are 13 residues in the CDR3. The V end was cut by 3 bases, the J end by 1 base, with 6 bases between. Germline loops: CDR1 LNHDA, CDR2 SQIVND (reference sequence). This CDR3 is CASSIRWNTEAFF. The CDR3 coding sequence is TGTGCCAGTAGTATCAGGTGGAACACTGAAGCTTTCTTT.

The chain combines TRBV19 with TRBJ2-1; TRBD2 aligns across 8 bases. V lost 4 bases, J lost 0 bases, and 8 bases stayed unmatched. The CDR3 is made up of 17 amino acids. Germline lookup yields CDR1 LNHDA and CDR2 SQIVND (reference sequence). The DNA of the CDR3 is TGTGCCAGTAGTACACATCGGAGCGGGAGCTCCTACAATGAGCAGTTCTTC. Its protein product is CASSTHRSGSSYNEQFF. Complete variable domain (other parts from reference TRBV19 and TRBJ2-1): DGGITQSPKYLFRKEGQNVTLSCEQNLNHDAMYWYRQDPGQGLRLIYYSQIVNDFQKGDIAEGYSVSREKKESFPLTVTSAQKNPTAFYLCASSTHRSGSSYNEQFFGPGTRLTVL.

As for this clone: One end of the junction does not line up with germline, which may come from a read error. The same CDR3 can be traced to other DNA sequences in this sample. This chain connects TRBV30 to TRBJ1-6; D possibly corresponds to TRBD1 (6 bases). CDR3 length: 17 residues. The V gene's germline CDR1 is GTSNPN and CDR2 SVGIG (reference sequence). CDR3 nucleotide sequence: TGTGCCTGGAGTGTACGGGGGGGCAGCTCCTATAATTCCCCCCTCCACTTT. It specifies CAWSVRGGSSYNSPLHF.

This clone was detected once. The V and J genes are TRBV6-4 and TRBJ1-5, with D hard to call. Germline V gene lookup returns CDR1 MRHNA and CDR2 SNTAGT. The V end lost 5 bases, the J end lost 3 bases, and 8 bases lay between the germline ends. The length of the CDR3 is 13 residues. CDR3 bases: TGTGCCAGCAGTTCCTTTATCAATCAGCCCCAGCATTTT. This encodes CASSSFINQPQHF.

The gene calls are TRBV7-9 and TRBJ1-5; possibly TRBD1 for D (6 bases). The V end was cut by 5 bases, the J end by 4 bases, with 21 bases between. CDR1 and CDR2 (germline): SEHNR, FQNEAQ (reference sequence). The CDR3 extends over 17 amino acids. The chain's CDR3 is CASSIGGDGNKNQPQHF. In DNA, the CDR3 is TGTGCCAGCAGCATAGGGGGGGATGGAAATAAAAATCAGCCCCAGCATTTT.